Presented here are 16 T cell receptor beta chains from one specimen sequenced in a study of human T cells and chemical hapten exposure. Documented time point: patch test 3, about 24 weeks after DPC sensitization. Described treatment: therapeutic diphenylcyclopropenone sensitization with weekly scalp DPC. TCRdb passed the RACE reads through MiXCR, listing each CDR3 protein once. The table shows approximately 71,000 distinct CDR3 sequences, with around 10% occurring only once. The sample here was whole blood, taken in connection with sensitization to the hapten diphenylcyclopropenone (DPC). The receptors were sampled from a woman between 45 and 60 years old with alopecia areata. Some clones in this sample may be carry-over from other donors' samples.

The V call is TRBV6-1, the J call TRBJ1-1, with 7 bases aligning to TRBD1. This CDR3 comprises 12 residues. Germline V gene sequence: CDR1 MNHNS, CDR2 SASEGT. V gave up 6 bases and J gave up 7 bases; unmatched junction bases: 5. The DNA of the CDR3 is TGTGCCAGCAGCTTCGGGACAGTTGAAGCTTTCTTT. Its protein product is CASSFGTVEAFF.

This clonotype has a count of ten or more. The chain has TRBV4-1 and TRBJ2-7, with D unresolved. This CDR3 is 15 amino acids long. V dropped 3 bases and J dropped 0 bases, with 12 bases sitting between them. Germline lookup yields CDR1 MGHRA and CDR2 YSYEKL. In DNA form, the CDR3 reads TGCGCCAGCAGCCAGGTAGACTCCGACTCCTACGAGCAGTACTTC. Its protein is CASSQVDSDSYEQYF.

The table lists this clonotype with many counts. The V gene is TRBV10-1, the J gene TRBJ2-3, with TRBD2 matching over 9 bases. J lost 3 bases, V lost 7 bases, and 14 bases had no gene match. Germline CDR1 and CDR2: WNHNN and SYGVQD (reference sequence). CDR3 length equals 17 residues. The CDR3 DNA sequence: TGCGCCAGCACCTCGTCCAGCGGGAGGAGTGTGACAGATACGCAGTATTTT. Encoded protein: CASTSSSGRSVTDTQYF.

This clonotype has ten or more counts. The CDR3 spells CSVPPRPRSNQPQHF. CDR3 nucleotides: TGCAGCGTCCCTCCCCGTCCTAGGAGCAATCAGCCCCAGCATTTT. This rearrangement joins TRBV29-1 to TRBJ1-5; D remains unclear. Trimming removed 6 bases from V and 1 base from J, with 16 bases in between. CDR3 length: 15 residues. The germline gives CDR1 SQVTM, CDR2 ANQGSEA.

This clonotype came up many times. The chain has TRBV20-1 and TRBJ1-1; D is unresolved. Germline V gene sequence: CDR1 DFQATT, CDR2 SNEGSKA (reference sequence). This CDR3 is 14 amino acids long. Trimming removed 2 bases at V and 5 bases at J, with 15 bases between. CDR3 region: CSARSSDARTEAFF. CDR3 nucleotide sequence: TGCAGTGCTAGATCCAGTGATGCGAGGACTGAAGCTTTCTTT.

This clonotype has at least ten counts. J is TRBJ1-5 and V is TRBV27; D might be TRBD1 (6 bases). The germline CDR1 and CDR2 sequences are MNHEY and SMNVEV (reference sequence). The CDR3 has 14 residues. The V end was cut by 2 bases, the J end by 7 bases, with 12 bases between. Written as DNA, the CDR3 is TGTGCCAGCAGTTTAGGGGGGGCATGGCAGCCCCAGCATTTT. It translates to CASSLGGAWQPQHF.

This clonotype was counted at least ten times. The chain is built from TRBV6-5 and TRBJ2-4; D is possibly TRBD1 (6 bases). Between the trimmed V and J ends, which lost 0 bases and 6 bases, there was a span of 9 bases. This CDR3 is built from 14 residues. CDR1 MNHEY and CDR2 SVGAGI come from the germline V gene. CDR3 sequence: CASSYSTGLNIQYF. The CDR3 coding sequence is TGTGCCAGCAGTTACTCAACAGGGTTAAACATTCAGTACTTC.

This clonotype has only a few counts. The chain uses TRBV6-5 and TRBJ1-5; a weak D match, TRBD1 (5 bases). The germline V and J ends were trimmed by 5 bases and 0 bases, with 14 bases remaining between them. Germline loops: CDR1 MNHEY, CDR2 SVGAGI. The CDR3 covers 16 residues. The CDR3 DNA reads TGTGCCAGCAGTCCATCGGGGACTTATAGCAATCAGCCCCAGCATTTT. Translating it yields CASSPSGTYSNQPQHF.

This clonotype was observed at least ten times. V is TRBV11-3 and J is TRBJ2-3; the D call may be TRBD1 or TRBD2 (5 bases each). The CDR3 has 13 residues. CDR1 SGHNT and CDR2 YENEEA come from the germline V gene. Trimming cost V 5 bases and J 2 bases, with 8 bases left between them. This CDR3 is CASSQGTTDTQYF. CDR3 nucleotides: TGTGCCAGCAGCCAAGGGACCACAGATACGCAGTATTTT.

This clonotype was recorded many times. The V gene is TRBV28, the J gene TRBJ1-6, with 11 bases matching TRBD1. CDR1 MDHEN and CDR2 SYDVKM come from the germline V gene. This CDR3 contains 16 residues. V was pared by 5 bases and J by 6 bases, with 6 bases of the junction left unmatched. The DNA for the CDR3 is TGTGCCAGCAGTCCCATGGACAGGGGGCTTAATTCACCCCTCCACTTT. Translating gives CASSPMDRGLNSPLHF.

The sample holds many counts of this clonotype. This chain uses TRBV18 with TRBJ2-7; unclear D gene. CDR3 length: 14 residues. Germline V gene sequence: CDR1 KGHSH, CDR2 LQKENI. Trimming removed 4 bases at V and 5 bases at J, with 15 bases between. The CDR3 nucleotides read TGTGCCAGCTCACTCCGCCTAGGTTACAACGAGCAGTACTTC. Residues: CASSLRLGYNEQYF.

The chain has TRBV28 and TRBJ2-4; 14 nucleotides agree with TRBD2. The CDR3 runs to 17 residues. Germline loops: CDR1 MDHEN, CDR2 SYDVKM. The trim removed 4 bases at V and 6 bases at J, leaving 8 bases unmatched. In nucleotides, the CDR3 is TGTGCCAGCAGTTCGGGACTAGCGGGAGTATTGGGAAACATTCAGTACTTC. It translates to CASSSGLAGVLGNIQYF.

This clonotype was found a few times. The chain carries TRBV6-2 or TRBV6-3 and TRBJ2-3; D is unclear. CDR3 size: 11 residues. Per the germline V gene, CDR1 is MNHEY and CDR2 is SVGEGT. The germline V and J ends were trimmed by 5 bases and 3 bases, with 3 bases remaining between them. The CDR3 nucleotides are TGTGCCAGCAGTCAGACAGATACGCAGTATTTT. This gives the protein CASSQTDTQYF.

This clonotype was counted only a few times. The V and J genes are TRBV6-5 and TRBJ2-3; D perhaps matches TRBD1 (5 bases). Germline V gene data show CDR1 as MNHEY and CDR2 as SVGAGI. V dropped 0 bases and J dropped 6 bases, with 16 bases sitting between them. This CDR3 is 16 amino acids long. The chain's CDR3 is CASSYSNAGMKDTQYF. In DNA form, the CDR3 reads TGTGCCAGCAGTTACTCGAATGCAGGGATGAAGGATACGCAGTATTTT.

This clonotype has ten or more counts. The chain uses TRBV5-5 and TRBJ2-7; perhaps TRBD1 as D (6 bases). Looked up from germline, CDR1 is SGHKS and CDR2 is YYEKEE (reference sequence). There are 14 residues in the CDR3. V was shortened by 1 base and J by 4 bases, with 12 bases between the two germline ends. Here the CDR3 reads CASSLTGLRYEQYF. The CDR3 nucleotides are TGTGCCAGCAGCTTGACAGGGTTAAGATACGAGCAGTACTTC.

This clonotype was detected many times. This rearrangement joins TRBV6-4 to TRBJ1-1; 9 bases map to TRBD1. J lost 2 bases, V lost 3 bases, and 4 bases had no gene match. The germline V gene has CDR1 MRHNA and CDR2 SNTAGT. This CDR3 region has 15 residues. For the CDR3, the DNA is TGTGCCAGCAGTGATCAAACAGGGGGCAACACTGAAGCTTTCTTT. Translating it yields CASSDQTGGNTEAFF.